This TCR beta chain originates from a study of shared clonotypes between healthy human individuals. Germline CDR1 and CDR2: MDHEN and SYDVKM. Unmatched junction bases numbered 10, after V lost 7 bases and J lost 8 bases. This CDR3 has 13 residues. The study, taken as a whole, reports: A reduction in generation probabilities was seen for non-shared clonotypes relative to those shared by all four donors.

This clone was seen a single time. The target antigen is unknown. The authors split each subset's genomic DNA evenly across several immunoSEQ plates. Measured with immunoSEQ multiplex PCR; TCRdb has only the in-frame clones, and not every one. In the table there are about 1.1 million clones, 60% to 85% of which are singletons. The TCR was taken from a young man in good health. Some clones in this sample may be carry-over from other donors' samples. The chain links TRBV28 to TRBJ1-2; 7 nucleotides match TRBD1. Material for sequencing was memory CD4+ T cells from PBMCs. Subset given: CD45RA-negative fraction. The CDR3 DNA follows: TGTGCCAGCACTACAATCCAGGGGGAAGGCTACACCTTC. As protein: CASTTIQGEGYTF.